These 14 T cell receptor beta chains share one sample of origin, sequenced in a study of control samples from healthy donors and cancer patients. TCRdb's table, derived via immunoSEQ multiplex PCR, lists solely in-frame clones and lacks some. The data contain roughly 98,000 clones, more than 85% of them seen just once; the ten biggest clones take up about 7.3%. Sequencing input: blood. The receptors come from a man aged 18 to 29 in good health.

This clone has only a few counts. J is TRBJ1-6 and V is TRBV15; D remains ambiguous. Germline V CDR1 and CDR2: LNHNV, YYDKDF (reference sequence). The CDR3 covers 16 residues. The V end lost 6 bases, the J end lost 9 bases, and 21 bases lay between the germline ends. CDR3 nucleotides: TGTGCCACCAGTCCTGGTGGGGAAGTGGGAGGTTCACCCCTCCACTTT. Amino acids: CATSPGGEVGGSPLHF.

The chain links TRBV7-2 to TRBJ2-3; D may be TRBD2 (6 bases). There are 16 residues in the CDR3. The germline V gene has CDR1 SGHTA and CDR2 FQGNSA. Trimming shortened V by 1 base and J by 5 bases, and 16 bases separated the two germline ends. The CDR3 sequence: CASSLDFGRGRDTQYF. CDR3 bases: TGTGCCAGCAGCTTAGATTTTGGCCGGGGGAGAGATACGCAGTATTTT.

The chain combines TRBV7-9 with TRBJ2-7, with D tentatively TRBD2 (5 bases). This CDR3 is built from 14 residues. V shed 3 bases and J shed 4 bases, with 13 bases lying between them. Per germline, CDR1 SEHNR and CDR2 FQNEAQ (reference sequence). For the CDR3, the DNA is TGTGCCAGCAGCTTGGACTCGAGTCAATACGAGCAGTACTTC. This gives the protein CASSLDSSQYEQYF.

This chain uses TRBV19 with TRBJ1-1, with 7 bases identical to TRBD1. After removal of 7 bases from V and 12 bases from J, the junction contained 8 bases not matched to a gene. CDR1 LNHDA and CDR2 SQIVND come from the germline V gene (reference sequence). The CDR3 covers 11 residues. This CDR3 is CASTAGGMTFF. The CDR3 DNA follows: TGTGCCAGTACTGCAGGGGGAATGACTTTCTTT.

J is TRBJ1-6 and V is TRBV25-1; 9 nucleotides match TRBD1. The CDR3 covers 14 residues. J lost 7 bases, V lost 8 bases, and 6 bases had no gene match. Germline loops: CDR1 MGHDK, CDR2 SYGVNS. As DNA, the CDR3 is TGTGCCAGCGTAGGACAGGGGAAAAATTCACCCCTCCACTTT. This encodes CASVGQGKNSPLHF. The whole variable domain, filled in from reference TRBV25-1 and TRBJ1-6, reads EADIYQTPRYLVIGTGKKITLECSQTMGHDKMYWYQQDPGMELHLIHYSYGVNSTEKGDLSSESTVSRIRTEHFPLTLESARPSHTSQYLCASVGQGKNSPLHFGNGTRLTVT.

This clone was seen a single time. This chain connects TRBV11-3 to TRBJ2-6; the D gene is possibly TRBD2 (5 bases). Trimming took 8 bases from V and 3 from J, leaving 8 bases between them. Per the germline V gene, CDR1 is SGHNT and CDR2 is YENEEA. The CDR3 contains 13 residues. The chain's CDR3 is CASSGYGANVLTF. In nucleotides, the CDR3 is TGTGCCAGCTCGGGATATGGGGCCAACGTCCTGACTTTC. The entire variable domain, with the rest obtained from reference TRBV11-3 and TRBJ2-6, is as follows: EAGVVQSPRYKIIEKKQPVAFWCNPISGHNTLYWYLQNLGQGPELLIRYENEEAVDDSQLPKDRFSAERLKGVDSTLKIQPAELGDSAVYLCASSGYGANVLTFGAGSRLTVL.

This clone was picked up one time. DNA for the CDR3: TGTGCCAGCGGGACAGGGGTCGAAGGAAACACCATATATTTT. Its protein product is CASGTGVEGNTIYF. This sequence joins TRBV7-7 and TRBJ1-3, with 10 positions matching TRBD1. CDR1 and CDR2 (germline): SSHAT, FNYEAQ (reference sequence). Trimming removed 8 bases from V and 4 bases from J; junction bases left unmatched: 5. There are 14 residues in the CDR3.

The chain recombines TRBV6-2 or TRBV6-3 with TRBJ2-2; D is perhaps TRBD1 (5 bases). Trimming removed 2 bases from V and 2 bases from J, with 6 bases in between. Germline V gives CDR1 MNHEY, CDR2 SVGEGT. CDR3 length: 14 residues. DNA of the CDR3: TGTGCCAGCAGTTACACAGGAAACACCGGGGAGCTGTTTTTT. It translates to CASSYTGNTGELFF.

The rearrangement joins TRBV5-4 to TRBJ2-7; TRBD2 matches 13 bases. This CDR3 is built from 16 residues. CDR1 and CDR2 (germline): SGHNT, YYREEE (reference sequence). V was pared by 1 base and J by 1 base, with 2 bases of the junction left unmatched. The CDR3 coding sequence is TGTGCCAGCAGCTTGAAGGGACTAGCGGGATCCTACGAGCAGTACTTC. Amino acids: CASSLKGLAGSYEQYF.

The chain employs TRBV13 and TRBJ1-1; D perhaps matches TRBD1 (5 bases). This CDR3 has 16 amino acids. The germline CDR1 and CDR2 sequences are PRHDT and FYEKMQ (reference sequence). V was pared by 1 base and J by 1 base, with 13 bases between. CDR3 loop: CASSLVGATGNTEAFF. The CDR3 coding sequence is TGTGCCAGCAGCTTAGTTGGTGCAACAGGGAACACTGAAGCTTTCTTT.

The genes are TRBV3-1 (or the pseudogene TRBV3-2) and TRBJ2-1, with 8 bases lining up with TRBD2. Germline loops: CDR1 LGHDT, CDR2 YNNKEL (reference sequence). The CDR3 has 17 amino acids. The trim removed 4 bases at V and 2 bases at J, leaving 10 bases unmatched. CDR3 amino acids: CASSRRGALSTYNEQFF. CDR3 bases: TGTGCCAGCAGCCGGCGGGGGGCCCTCTCCACCTACAATGAGCAGTTCTTC.

This chain joins TRBV7-9 and TRBJ1-6, with 8 bases fitting TRBD1. The V segment lost 5 bases and the J segment 4 bases; nucleotides outside the gene matches: 13. CDR3 length: 18 amino acids. CDR1 is SEHNR, CDR2 FQNEAQ, per germline (reference sequence). In DNA form, the CDR3 reads TGTGCCAGCAGCCACAGGACAGGGCATCAAATATATAATTCACCCCTCCACTTT. This codes for CASSHRTGHQIYNSPLHF.

This clone was observed at least ten times. J is TRBJ2-3 and V is TRBV14; 7 nucleotides agree with TRBD2. CDR1 is SGHDN, CDR2 FVKESK, per germline. The CDR3 is 17 residues long. V lost 4 bases to trimming and J lost 0 bases; unmatched junction nucleotides: 10. CDR3 DNA: TGTGCCAGCAGCCCAAACTCCGGGACTACCAGCACAGATACGCAGTATTTT. Amino acid sequence: CASSPNSGTTSTDTQYF.

The chain employs TRBV3-1 (or the pseudogene TRBV3-2) and TRBJ1-1; 7 bases fit TRBD1. Trimming cost V 5 bases and J 4 bases; bases outside gene matches: 7. CDR1 and CDR2 from the germline V gene are LGHDT and YNNKEL (reference sequence). The CDR3 extends over 14 amino acids. CDR3 in DNA: TGTGCCAGCAGCGCCGGGACAGAAACCACTGAAGCTTTCTTT. It codes for CASSAGTETTEAFF.